Listed below are T cell receptor beta chains from one sample, sequenced in a study of vaccination effects on CD4 cells after COVID-19. TCRdb keeps only in-frame clones here, not all; method: immunoSEQ multiplex PCR. The sample has approximately 21,000 clones; about two thirds are singletons. These receptors have no known antigen. The source was CD4+ T cells from PBMCs cultured with HCoV-NL63 spike peptides, collected before COVID-19 vaccination. The receptors were gathered from a human donor who received a COVID-19 vaccine. Each CDR3 is given with its conserved first and last residue. D genes are given only for firm matches. Size is omitted from some rows. Given values are once, few, many or a class for expanded clones.

15	.	TRBV29-1	TRBJ2-7	TRBD2	CSVEIGSGGPYEQYF	TGCAGCGTTGAAATCGGTAGCGGGGGCCCCTACGAGCAGTACTTC
15	.	TRBV24-1	TRBJ2-2	.	CATSDSIGNAGELFF	TGTGCCACCAGTGATTCAATAGGGAATGCCGGGGAGCTGTTTTTT
16	.	TRBV19	TRBJ1-1	TRBD1	CASTSPRDSTPTEAFF	TGTGCCAGTACCTCCCCCCGGGACAGCACCCCGACTGAAGCTTTCTTT
12	.	TRBV25-1	TRBJ1-2	TRBD1	CASSVGQDGYTF	TGTGCCAGCAGTGTCGGACAGGATGGCTACACCTTC
15	.	TRBV6-5	TRBJ2-1	.	CASSYEQGSYNEQFF	TGTGCCAGCAGTTACGAACAGGGTTCCTACAATGAGCAGTTCTTC
17	.	TRBV11-2	TRBJ2-1	TRBD2	CASRPRLAGSRHNEQFF	TGTGCCAGCAGACCTCGACTAGCGGGATCACGGCACAATGAGCAGTTCTTC
15	.	TRBV18	TRBJ1-6	.	CASSPSEGRGSPLHF	TGTGCCAGCTCACCCTCCGAGGGGAGAGGCTCACCCCTCCACTTT
14	.	TRBV6-5	TRBJ1-1	TRBD1	CASNVQGTHTEAFF	TGTGCCAGCAATGTACAGGGGACACACACTGAAGCTTTCTTT
12	once	TRBV6-8	TRBJ1-2	.	CASIGGSGGYTF	TGTGCCAGCATTGGTGGGTCCGGTGGCTACACCTTC
17	few	TRBV2	TRBJ2-7	TRBD2	CASSETLTSGLTYEQYF	TGTGCCAGCAGTGAAACCCTGACTAGCGGGTTGACCTACGAGCAGTACTTC
15	.	TRBV24-1	TRBJ1-2	.	CATSDFFGTTLRYTF	TGTGCCACCAGTGATTTCTTCGGGACAACCCTCCGCTACACCTTC
15	.	TRBV5-1	TRBJ2-3	.	CASSLYSPLTDTQYF	TGCGCCAGCAGCTTGTACTCCCCACTCACAGATACGCAGTATTTT
12	few	TRBV29-1	TRBJ1-1	.	CSVGQLNTEAFF	TGCAGCGTTGGGCAGTTAAACACTGAAGCTTTCTTT
14	.	TRBV27	TRBJ2-5	TRBD1	CASSLRGRAETQYF	TGTGCCAGCAGTCTAAGGGGGCGGGCAGAGACCCAGTACTTC
15	.	TRBV9	TRBJ2-1	.	CASSVGSTSYNEQFF	TGTGCCAGCAGCGTAGGCTCCACCTCCTACAATGAGCAGTTCTTC
16	.	TRBV18	TRBJ2-7	TRBD2	CASSSYREAGVYEQYF	TGTGCCAGCTCATCTTACCGGGAGGCCGGAGTATACGAGCAGTACTTC
14	.	TRBV6-2/TRBV6-3	TRBJ2-7	.	CASSYYESSYEQYF	TGTGCCAGCAGTTACTACGAGAGCTCCTACGAGCAGTACTTC
17	.	TRBV19	TRBJ2-1	TRBD2	CASSIEGREGVYNEQFF	TGTGCCAGTAGTATAGAAGGACGGGAGGGTGTGTACAATGAGCAGTTCTTC
12	.	TRBV6-5	TRBJ2-5	TRBD2	CASSYSAGVPYF	TGTGCCAGCAGTTACTCCGCGGGGGTCCCGTACTTC
13	.	TRBV7-8	TRBJ1-1	TRBD1	CASSVGGWTEAFF	TGTGCCAGCAGCGTAGGGGGCTGGACTGAAGCTTTCTTT
17	.	TRBV28	TRBJ1-5	TRBD1	CASSPETGQRLNQPQHF	TGTGCCAGCAGCCCGGAGACGGGACAGCGCCTTAATCAGCCCCAGCATTTT
11	.	TRBV10-1	TRBJ2-7	TRBD1	CASWTGFEQYF	TGCGCCAGCTGGACAGGGTTCGAGCAGTACTTC
13	.	TRBV5-6	TRBJ1-1	.	CASSLQGNTEAFF	TGTGCCAGCAGCTTACAGGGTAACACTGAAGCTTTCTTT
12	.	TRBV5-1	TRBJ1-1	.	CASGDGGTEAFF	TGCGCCAGCGGAGACGGGGGTACTGAAGCTTTCTTT
13	.	TRBV19	TRBJ1-2	TRBD1	CASSPGQNYGYTF	TGTGCCAGTAGTCCGGGACAGAACTATGGCTACACCTTC
17	.	TRBV19	TRBJ1-2	TRBD1	CASSILDQGVRIDGYTF	TGTGCCAGTAGTATCCTAGATCAGGGGGTGCGGATAGATGGCTACACCTTC
15	.	TRBV6-5	TRBJ2-7	TRBD2	CASRKVAGASYEQYF	TGTGCCAGCAGGAAGGTAGCGGGGGCTTCCTACGAGCAGTACTTC
16	few	TRBV7-7	TRBJ2-1	.	CASSLGRMTSINEQFF	TGTGCCAGCAGCTTAGGGCGCATGACGTCCATCAATGAGCAGTTCTTC
15	.	TRBV7-9	TRBJ2-7	TRBD2	CASSSKREGRYEQYF	TGTGCCAGCAGCTCTAAGCGGGAGGGCCGATACGAGCAGTACTTC
14	.	TRBV6-5	TRBJ1-2	.	CASSDTQDRGGYTF	TGTGCCAGCAGCGATACCCAGGATCGGGGTGGCTACACCTTC
16	few	TRBV2	TRBJ1-2	.	CASSQILRQAYYGYTF	TGTGCCAGCAGTCAGATTCTGAGACAGGCATACTATGGCTACACCTTC
16	.	TRBV11-2	TRBJ2-1	.	CASSLEGGLATNEQFF	TGTGCCAGCAGCTTAGAGGGGGGGCTAGCGACCAATGAGCAGTTCTTC
15	.	TRBV7-8	TRBJ1-4	.	CASSPDGGGLKKLFF	TGTGCCAGCAGCCCCGATGGGGGGGGGTTGAAAAAACTGTTTTTT
14	.	TRBV19	TRBJ1-1	.	CASSNSRSGTEAFF	TGTGCCAGTAGCAACAGCCGGTCGGGCACTGAAGCTTTCTTT
18	.	TRBV7-6	TRBJ2-7	TRBD2	CASSTTSGRRQSSYEQYF	TGTGCCAGCAGCACTACTAGCGGGAGGCGCCAGAGCTCCTACGAGCAGTACTTC
14	.	TRBV5-4	TRBJ2-1	TRBD1	CASSSDRGVGEQFF	TGTGCCAGCAGCTCAGACAGGGGGGTGGGTGAGCAGTTCTTC
15	.	TRBV11-2	TRBJ2-5	.	CASSFSTGTQETQYF	TGTGCCAGCAGCTTTTCCACAGGGACCCAAGAGACCCAGTACTTC
15	few	TRBV6-5	TRBJ1-3	.	CASSYYSHAGNTIYF	TGTGCCAGCAGTTACTACAGCCACGCCGGAAACACCATATATTTT
15	few	TRBV4-1	TRBJ2-1	.	CASSQDGRVGNEQFF	TGCGCCAGCAGCCAAGATGGCAGGGTAGGCAATGAGCAGTTCTTC
19	.	TRBV19	TRBJ1-3	TRBD1	CASLGDRGQGRGPGNTIYF	TGTGCCAGTCTCGGGGACAGGGGACAAGGAAGGGGACCTGGAAACACCATATATTTT
17	.	TRBV18	TRBJ1-6	.	CASSVYRVLSYNSPLHF	TGTGCCAGCTCAGTTTACAGGGTGCTTTCCTATAATTCACCCCTCCACTTT
16	few	TRBV4-2	TRBJ2-1	TRBD2	CASSQGGASGYHEQFF	TGTGCCAGCAGCCAAGGCGGCGCTAGCGGGTATCATGAGCAGTTCTTC
16	few	TRBV5-1	TRBJ2-1	TRBD2	CASSSPSGGGYNEQFF	TGCGCCAGCAGCTCCCCTAGCGGGGGGGGATACAATGAGCAGTTCTTC
16	.	TRBV4-2	TRBJ2-1	.	CASSQSGSVLENEQFF	TGTGCCAGCAGCCAAAGCGGCTCGGTTCTGGAGAATGAGCAGTTCTTC
14	few	TRBV11-2	TRBJ2-7	TRBD2	CASSLVQRGGEQYF	TGTGCCAGCAGCTTAGTTCAGCGGGGGGGCGAGCAGTACTTC
15	.	TRBV5-1	TRBJ1-1	.	CASSLARDIKTEAFF	TGCGCCAGCAGCTTGGCCCGGGACATCAAAACTGAAGCTTTCTTT
16	.	TRBV19	TRBJ2-6	.	CASRPRGLSGANVLTF	TGTGCCAGTAGACCTAGGGGTCTTTCCGGGGCCAACGTCCTGACTTTC